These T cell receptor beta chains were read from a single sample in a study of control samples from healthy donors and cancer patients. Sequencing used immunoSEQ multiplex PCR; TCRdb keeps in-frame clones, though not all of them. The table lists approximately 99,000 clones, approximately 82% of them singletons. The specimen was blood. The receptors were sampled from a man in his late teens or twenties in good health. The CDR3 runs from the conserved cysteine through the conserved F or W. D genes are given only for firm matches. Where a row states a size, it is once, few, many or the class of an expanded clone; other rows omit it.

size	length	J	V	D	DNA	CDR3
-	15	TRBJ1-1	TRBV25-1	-	TGTGCCAGCAGTGATCGAAGGGGAACGAACACTGAAGCTTTCTTT	CASSDRRGTNTEAFF
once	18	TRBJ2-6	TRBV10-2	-	TGCGCCAGCAGTGAGGTTAGGCTCCTGACCTCTGGGGCCAACGTCCTGACTTTC	CASSEVRLLTSGANVLTF
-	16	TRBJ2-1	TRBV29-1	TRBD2	TGCAGCGTGGGGGAACCGGGACTAGCGTATTACAATGAGCAGTTCTTC	CSVGEPGLAYYNEQFF
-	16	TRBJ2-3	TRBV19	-	TGTGCCAGTAGTGGGGGGGGGCACCCTAGCACAGATACGCAGTATTTT	CASSGGGHPSTDTQYF
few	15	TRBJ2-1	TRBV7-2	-	TGTGCCAGCAGCTTCGACACGGGGCCCTACAATGAGCAGTTCTTC	CASSFDTGPYNEQFF
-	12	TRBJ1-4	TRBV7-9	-	TGTGCCAGCAGCCATCAGAATGAAAAACTGTTTTTT	CASSHQNEKLFF
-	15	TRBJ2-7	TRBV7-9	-	TGTGCCAGCAGCTTAGCCGGGACACGGTCCTACGAGCAGTACTTC	CASSLAGTRSYEQYF
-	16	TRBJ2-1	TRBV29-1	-	TGCAGCGTTGAAGAAGTAGGGGTTTTGTCTTACAATGAGCAGTTCTTC	CSVEEVGVLSYNEQFF
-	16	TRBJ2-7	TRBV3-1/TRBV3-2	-	TGTGCCAGCACCGACCCCCATGGGGGGCCCCCCTACGAGCAGTACTTC	CASTDPHGGPPYEQYF
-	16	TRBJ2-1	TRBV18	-	TGTGCCAGCTCACCGTCCGCGCGGGGAAACTACAATGAGCAGTTCTTC	CASSPSARGNYNEQFF
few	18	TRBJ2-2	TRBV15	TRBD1	TGTGCCACCAGCAGAGAGAGGACAGGGGGCCCCAGGACCGGGGAGCTGTTTTTT	CATSRERTGGPRTGELFF
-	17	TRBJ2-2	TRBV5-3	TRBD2	TGTGCCAGAAGCCCCTCAAGACTAGCGGGGATCACCGGGGAGCTGTTTTTT	CARSPSRLAGITGELFF
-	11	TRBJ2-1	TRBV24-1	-	TGTGCCACCGTGAAGGCGGATGAGCAGTTCTTC	CATVKADEQFF
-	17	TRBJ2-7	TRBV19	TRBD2	TGTGCCAGTAGTCAACGGACTAGCGGGGGAAGCTCCTACGAGCAGTACTTC	CASSQRTSGGSSYEQYF
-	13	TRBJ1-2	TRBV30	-	TGTGCCTGGAGTGACGGATTTAACTATGGCTACACCTTC	CAWSDGFNYGYTF
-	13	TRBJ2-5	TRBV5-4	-	TGTGCCAGCAGCCTCGGGACTGAAGAGACCCAGTACTTC	CASSLGTEETQYF
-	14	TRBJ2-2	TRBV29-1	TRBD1	TGCAGCGTTGGCCCAGGGGGCGTGACCGGGGAGCTGTTTTTT	CSVGPGGVTGELFF
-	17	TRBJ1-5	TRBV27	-	TGTGCCAGCAGTTCGGGACACCCCTATTTTAGCAATCAGCCCCAGCATTTT	CASSSGHPYFSNQPQHF
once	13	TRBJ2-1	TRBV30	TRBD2	TGTGCCTGGAGTACCGCCGGGGGGGTTGAGCAGTTCTTC	CAWSTAGGVEQFF
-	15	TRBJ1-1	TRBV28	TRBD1	TGTGCCAGCAGTGTACCGGACAGGAGAAACACTGAAGCTTTCTTT	CASSVPDRRNTEAFF
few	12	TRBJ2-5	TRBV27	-	TGTGCCAGCTCCGACAACCAAGAGACCCAGTACTTC	CASSDNQETQYF
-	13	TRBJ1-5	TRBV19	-	TGTGCCAGTAGTCTGTCGAGCAATCAGCCCCAGCATTTT	CASSLSSNQPQHF
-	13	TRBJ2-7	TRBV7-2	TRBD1	TGTGCCAGCAGCTTCAGACAGGGCTACGAGCAGTACTTC	CASSFRQGYEQYF
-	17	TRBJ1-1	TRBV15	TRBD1	TGTGCCACCAGCAGACGGGACAGGGGGCGATTAGACACTGAAGCTTTCTTT	CATSRRDRGRLDTEAFF
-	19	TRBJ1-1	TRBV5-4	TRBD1	TGTGCCAGCAGCTTGCCCACGTGGGACAGAACCGGAGGGAACACTGAAGCTTTCTTT	CASSLPTWDRTGGNTEAFF
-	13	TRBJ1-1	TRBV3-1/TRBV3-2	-	TGTGCCAGCAGCCGTTTGGGGGGGACTGAAGCTTTCTTT	CASSRLGGTEAFF
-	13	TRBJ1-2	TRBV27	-	TGTGCCAGCAGTTTCGATCCGGGCTATGGCTACACCTTC	CASSFDPGYGYTF
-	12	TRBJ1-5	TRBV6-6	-	TGTGCCAGCAGCTTAGGCAATCAGCCCCAGCATTTT	CASSLGNQPQHF
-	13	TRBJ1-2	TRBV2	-	TGTGCCAGCAGCGGACAGTCTAACTATGGCTACACCTTC	CASSGQSNYGYTF
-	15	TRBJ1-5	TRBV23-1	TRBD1	TGCGCCAGCAGTCAAGGACAGGGGGCACGGCAGCCCCAGCATTTT	CASSQGQGARQPQHF
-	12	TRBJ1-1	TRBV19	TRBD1	TGTGCCAGTAGTATCAAGGGGGCGGGAGCTTTCTTT	CASSIKGAGAFF
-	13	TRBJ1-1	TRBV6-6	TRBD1	TGTGCCAGCAGGCGACAGGGGGGCACTGAAGCTTTCTTT	CASRRQGGTEAFF
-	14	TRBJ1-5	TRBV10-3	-	TGTGCCATCAGTGACGGCTATAGCAATCAGCCCCAGCATTTT	CAISDGYSNQPQHF
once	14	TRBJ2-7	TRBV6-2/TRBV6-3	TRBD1	TGTGCCAGCAGTTACGGGACAGGGTGGTACGAGCAGTACTTC	CASSYGTGWYEQYF
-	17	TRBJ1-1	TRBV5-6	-	TGTGCCAGCAGCTCGAGGGCCAGGTTACGGACGAACACTGAAGCTTTCTTT	CASSSRARLRTNTEAFF
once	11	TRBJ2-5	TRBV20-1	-	TGCAGTGCCCAAGACCAAGAGACCCAGTACTTC	CSAQDQETQYF
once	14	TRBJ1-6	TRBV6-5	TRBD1	TGTGCCAGCACACCGACAGGGTTAAATTCACCCCTCCACTTT	CASTPTGLNSPLHF
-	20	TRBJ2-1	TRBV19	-	TGTGCCAGTAGTATCCCCCGACATGACCCTCTCGCCCGGATCTACAATGAGCAGTTCTTC	CASSIPRHDPLARIYNEQFF